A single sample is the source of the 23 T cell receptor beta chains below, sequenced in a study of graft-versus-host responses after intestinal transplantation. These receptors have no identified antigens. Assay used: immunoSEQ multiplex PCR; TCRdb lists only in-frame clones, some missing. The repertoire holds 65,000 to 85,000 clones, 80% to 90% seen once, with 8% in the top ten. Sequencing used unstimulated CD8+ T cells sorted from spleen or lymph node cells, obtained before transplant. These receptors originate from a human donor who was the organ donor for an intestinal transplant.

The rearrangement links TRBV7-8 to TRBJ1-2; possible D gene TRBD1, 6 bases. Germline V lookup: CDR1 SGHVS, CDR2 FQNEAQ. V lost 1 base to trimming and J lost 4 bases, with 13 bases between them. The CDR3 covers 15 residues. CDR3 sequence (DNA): TGTGCCAGCAGCTTAGGGATACAGGGATTCTATGGCTACACCTTC. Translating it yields CASSLGIQGFYGYTF. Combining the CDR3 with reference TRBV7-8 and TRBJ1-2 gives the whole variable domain GAGVSQSPRYKVAKRGQDVALRCDPISGHVSLFWYQQALGQGPEFLTYFQNEAQLDKSGLPSDRFFAERPEGSVSTLKIQRTQQEDSAVYLCASSLGIQGFYGYTFGSGTRLTVV.

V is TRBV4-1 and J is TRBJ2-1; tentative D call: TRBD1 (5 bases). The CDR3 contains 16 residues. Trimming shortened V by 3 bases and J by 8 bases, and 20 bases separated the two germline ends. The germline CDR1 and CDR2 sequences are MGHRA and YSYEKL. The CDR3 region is CASSHLPLGKGDEQFF. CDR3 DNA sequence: TGCGCCAGCAGCCATCTCCCCCTAGGGAAAGGGGATGAGCAGTTCTTC.

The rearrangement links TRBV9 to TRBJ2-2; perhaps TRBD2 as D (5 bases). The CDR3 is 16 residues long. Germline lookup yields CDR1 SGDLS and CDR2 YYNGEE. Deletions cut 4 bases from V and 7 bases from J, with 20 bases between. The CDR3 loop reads CASSPSRGLFFGELFF. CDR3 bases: TGTGCCAGCAGCCCCAGCCGCGGACTCTTCTTCGGGGAGCTGTTTTTT.

The CDR3, as DNA: TGTGCCAGCAGCTTACCAGGGATTCTTGGCAATGAGCAGTTCTTC. This gives the protein CASSLPGILGNEQFF. V is TRBV11-2 and J is TRBJ2-1; possibly TRBD1 for D (5 bases). Germline CDR1 reads SGHAT; CDR2 reads FQNNGV. This CDR3 has 15 amino acids. Trimming left V 2 bases short and J 6 bases short, with 14 bases between.

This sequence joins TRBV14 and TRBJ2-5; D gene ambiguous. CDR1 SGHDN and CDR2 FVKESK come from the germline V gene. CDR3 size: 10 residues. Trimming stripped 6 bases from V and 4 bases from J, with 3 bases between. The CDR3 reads CASSGETQYF. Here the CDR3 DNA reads TGTGCCAGCAGTGGAGAGACCCAGTACTTC.

The CDR3 DNA sequence: TGTGCCACTTCAAGGGGCATCACCGGGGAGCTGTTTTTT. This codes for CATSRGITGELFF. The chain joins TRBV28 to TRBJ2-2, with D possibly TRBD1 on 5 matching bases. Trimming took 10 bases from V and 4 from J, leaving 13 bases between them. The germline CDR1 and CDR2 sequences are MDHEN and SYDVKM. The CDR3 consists of 13 residues.

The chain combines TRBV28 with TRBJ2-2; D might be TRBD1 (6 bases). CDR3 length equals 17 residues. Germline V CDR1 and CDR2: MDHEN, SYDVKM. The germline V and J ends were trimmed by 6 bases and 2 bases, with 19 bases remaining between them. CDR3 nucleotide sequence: TGTGCCAGCAGGAGGACAAGGACAGCCCCCAACACCGGGGAGCTGTTTTTT. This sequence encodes CASRRTRTAPNTGELFF. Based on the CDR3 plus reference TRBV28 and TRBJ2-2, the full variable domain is DVKVTQSSRYLVKRTGEKVFLECVQDMDHENMFWYRQDPGLGLRLIYFSYDVKMKEKGDIPEGYSVSREKKERFSLILESASTNQTSMYLCASRRTRTAPNTGELFFGEGSRLTVL.

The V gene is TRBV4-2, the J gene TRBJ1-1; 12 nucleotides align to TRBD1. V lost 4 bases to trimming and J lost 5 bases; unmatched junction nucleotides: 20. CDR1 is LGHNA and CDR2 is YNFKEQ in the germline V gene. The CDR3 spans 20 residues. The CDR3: CASSLSLLQSGTGGGTEAFF. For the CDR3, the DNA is TGTGCCAGCAGCCTTTCTCTCCTTCAGTCCGGGACAGGGGGCGGAACTGAAGCTTTCTTT.

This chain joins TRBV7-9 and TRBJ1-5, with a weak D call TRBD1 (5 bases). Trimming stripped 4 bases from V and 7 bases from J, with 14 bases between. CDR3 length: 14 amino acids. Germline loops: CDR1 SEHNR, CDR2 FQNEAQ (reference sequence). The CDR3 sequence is CASSSPGPGQPQHF. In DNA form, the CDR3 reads TGTGCCAGCAGCTCCCCGGGGCCAGGGCAGCCCCAGCATTTT.

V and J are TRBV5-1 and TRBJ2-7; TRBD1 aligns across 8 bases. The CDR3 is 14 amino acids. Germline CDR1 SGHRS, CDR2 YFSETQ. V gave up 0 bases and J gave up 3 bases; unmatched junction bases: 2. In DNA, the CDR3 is TGCGCCAGCAGCTTGGATGGACAGGGCTACGAGCAGTACTTC. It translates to CASSLDGQGYEQYF.

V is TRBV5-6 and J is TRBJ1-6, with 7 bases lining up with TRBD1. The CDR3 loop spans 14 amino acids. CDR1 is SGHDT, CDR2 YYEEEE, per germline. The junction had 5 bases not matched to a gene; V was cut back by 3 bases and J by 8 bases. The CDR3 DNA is TGTGCCAGCAGCTCGGACAGGATATATTCACCCCTCCACTTT. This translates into CASSSDRIYSPLHF.

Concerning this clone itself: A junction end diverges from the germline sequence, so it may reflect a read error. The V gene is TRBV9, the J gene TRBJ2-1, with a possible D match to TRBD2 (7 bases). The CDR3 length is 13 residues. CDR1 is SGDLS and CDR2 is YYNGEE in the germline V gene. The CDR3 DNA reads TGTGCCAGCAGGGGCGAGGTTGAGGGGGGGTCGATCTTC. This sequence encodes CASRGEVEGGSIF.

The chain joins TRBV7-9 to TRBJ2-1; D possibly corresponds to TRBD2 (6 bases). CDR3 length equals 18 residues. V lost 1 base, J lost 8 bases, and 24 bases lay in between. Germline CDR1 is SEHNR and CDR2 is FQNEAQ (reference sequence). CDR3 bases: TGTGCCAGCAGCTTAGTTTCCCCGGCAGGGCCGCCGGGGGATGAGCAGTTCTTC. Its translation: CASSLVSPAGPPGDEQFF.

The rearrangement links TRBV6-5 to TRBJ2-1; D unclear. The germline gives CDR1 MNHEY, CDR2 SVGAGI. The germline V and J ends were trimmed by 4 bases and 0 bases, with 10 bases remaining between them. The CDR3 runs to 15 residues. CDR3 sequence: CASSSASRSYNEQFF. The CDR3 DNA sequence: TGTGCCAGCAGTTCTGCCTCCCGCTCCTACAATGAGCAGTTCTTC.

CDR3 region: CASSPGTGKGSPLHF. The CDR3 DNA reads as TGTGCCAGCAGTCCGGGGACAGGGAAGGGTTCACCCCTCCACTTT. This rearrangement joins TRBV27 to TRBJ1-6; TRBD1 agrees at 9 bases. CDR1 and CDR2 from the germline V gene are MNHEY and SMNVEV (reference sequence). The ends lost 5 bases at V and 9 bases at J; junction bases unmatched: 8. The CDR3 consists of 15 residues.

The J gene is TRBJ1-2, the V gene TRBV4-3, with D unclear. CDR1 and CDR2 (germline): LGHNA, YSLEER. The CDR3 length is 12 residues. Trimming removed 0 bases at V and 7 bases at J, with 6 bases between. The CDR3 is CASSQEGPGYTF. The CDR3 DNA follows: TGCGCCAGCAGCCAAGAAGGACCTGGCTACACCTTC.

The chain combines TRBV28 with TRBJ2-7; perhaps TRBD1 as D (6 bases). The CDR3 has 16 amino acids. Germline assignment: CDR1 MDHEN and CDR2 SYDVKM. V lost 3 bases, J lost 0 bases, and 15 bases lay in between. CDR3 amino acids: CASSFVSETGSYEQYF. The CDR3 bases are TGTGCCAGCAGTTTCGTTTCAGAGACAGGCTCCTACGAGCAGTACTTC. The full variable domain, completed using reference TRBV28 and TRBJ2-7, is DVKVTQSSRYLVKRTGEKVFLECVQDMDHENMFWYRQDPGLGLRLIYFSYDVKMKEKGDIPEGYSVSREKKERFSLILESASTNQTSMYLCASSFVSETGSYEQYFGPGTRLTVT.

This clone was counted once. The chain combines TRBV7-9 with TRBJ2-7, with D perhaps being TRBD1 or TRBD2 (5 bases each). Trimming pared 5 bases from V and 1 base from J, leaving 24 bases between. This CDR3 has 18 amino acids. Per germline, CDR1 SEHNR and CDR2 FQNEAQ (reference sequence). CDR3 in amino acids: CASSPPFVAGTLSYEQYF. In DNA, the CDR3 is TGTGCCAGCAGCCCCCCCTTTGTGGCAGGGACCCTTTCCTACGAGCAGTACTTC.

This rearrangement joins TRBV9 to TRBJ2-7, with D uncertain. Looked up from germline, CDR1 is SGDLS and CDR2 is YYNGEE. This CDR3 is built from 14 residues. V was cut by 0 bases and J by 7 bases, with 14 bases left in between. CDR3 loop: CASSVAPGLGEQYF. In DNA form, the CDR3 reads TGTGCCAGCAGCGTAGCCCCAGGTCTCGGGGAGCAGTACTTC.

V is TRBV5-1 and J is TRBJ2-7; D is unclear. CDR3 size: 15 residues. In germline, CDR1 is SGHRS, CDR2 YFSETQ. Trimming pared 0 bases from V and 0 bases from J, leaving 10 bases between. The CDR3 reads CASSLAAKGSYEQYF. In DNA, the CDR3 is TGCGCCAGCAGCTTGGCCGCTAAGGGCTCCTACGAGCAGTACTTC.

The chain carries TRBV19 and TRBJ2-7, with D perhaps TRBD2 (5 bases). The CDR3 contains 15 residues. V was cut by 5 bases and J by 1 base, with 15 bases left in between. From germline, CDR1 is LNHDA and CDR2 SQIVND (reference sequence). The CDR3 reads CASSESLGGSYEQYF. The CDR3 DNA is TGTGCCAGTAGTGAAAGCTTAGGCGGGTCCTACGAGCAGTACTTC.

The DNA for the CDR3 is TGTGCCAGCAGCCAAGAGATCGAGGTAGCCGAGCAGTACTTC. Amino acid sequence: CASSQEIEVAEQYF. This sequence joins TRBV4-2 and TRBJ2-7, with D unresolved. Trimming took off 0 bases at V and 6 bases at J, with 12 bases between the two ends. The CDR3 is made up of 14 amino acids. CDR1 is LGHNA, CDR2 YNFKEQ, per germline.

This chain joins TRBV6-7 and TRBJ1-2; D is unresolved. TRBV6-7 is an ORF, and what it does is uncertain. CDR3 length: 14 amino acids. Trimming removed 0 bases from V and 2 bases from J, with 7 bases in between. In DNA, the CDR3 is TGTGCCAGCAGTTACTCGAGATTGAACTATGGCTACACCTTC. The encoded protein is CASSYSRLNYGYTF.